These 25 T cell receptor beta chains came from one sample sequenced in a study of T cells in Graves' hyperthyroidism and ophthalmopathy. RNA transcripts gave rise to amplified TCR beta CDR3 regions. A first-round RT-PCR of the TCR CDR3 used the HTBI primer set. In TCRdb, the multiplex PCR reads were re-called with MiXCR into one record per CDR3 protein. The sample lists some 250,000 distinct CDR3 sequences, roughly 15% occurring once. The sample consisted of blood. These receptor sequences come from a woman in her thirties or forties with Graves' hyperthyroidism that later progressed to Graves' ophthalmopathy.

This clonotype has just a few counts. The V and J genes are TRBV5-1 and TRBJ2-3; D may be TRBD2 (6 bases). V was cut by 0 bases and J by 5 bases, with 10 bases left in between. Germline loops: CDR1 SGHRS, CDR2 YFSETQ. The CDR3 runs to 14 residues. CDR3 sequence reads: CASSLGGGIDTQYF. CDR3 bases: TGCGCCAGCAGCTTGGGTGGCGGGATAGATACGCAGTATTTT.

This clonotype was recorded a few times. This chain connects TRBV24-1 to TRBJ2-7; 7 nucleotides match TRBD2. V lost 4 bases and J lost 0; bases outside the gene matches: 8. This CDR3 is built from 16 residues. In germline, CDR1 is KGHDR, CDR2 SFDVKD. This chain's CDR3 is CATSDPSGEPSYEQYF. The CDR3 DNA follows: TGTGCCACCAGTGACCCTAGCGGCGAGCCCTCCTACGAGCAGTACTTC.

This clonotype was detected ten times or more. The rearrangement joins TRBV3-1 to TRBJ1-2; weak D call: TRBD1 (5 bases). The CDR3 is 13 residues long. V lost 1 base, J lost 5 bases, and 8 bases lay in between. Germline loops: CDR1 LGHDT, CDR2 YNNKEL (reference sequence). The CDR3 loop is CASSQVTGYGYTF. As DNA, the CDR3 is TGTGCCAGCAGCCAAGTAACAGGTTATGGCTACACCTTC.

This clonotype was counted many times. The CDR3 DNA reads as TGCGCCAGCAGCTCCTGGACAGGGAACACCGGGGAGCTGTTTTTT. Its translation: CASSSWTGNTGELFF. The rearrangement uses TRBV5-1 and TRBJ2-2; TRBD1 aligns across 7 bases. Germline loops: CDR1 SGHRS, CDR2 YFSETQ. The CDR3 spans 15 residues. V gave up 3 bases and J gave up 1 base; unmatched junction bases: 3. The whole variable domain, filled in from reference TRBV5-1 and TRBJ2-2, reads KAGVTQTPRYLIKTRGQQVTLSCSPISGHRSVSWYQQTPGQGLQFLFEYFSETQRNKGNFPGRFSGRQFSNSRSEMNVSTLELGDSALYLCASSSWTGNTGELFFGEGSRLTVL.

This clonotype was observed many times. The chain is built from TRBV15 and TRBJ2-7, with 8 bases aligning to TRBD1. The CDR3 consists of 15 residues. Trimming took 0 bases from V and 4 from J; bases not matched to a gene: 5. Germline values: CDR1 LNHNV, CDR2 YYDKDF (reference sequence). The CDR3 DNA follows: TGTGCCACCAGCAGAGATTTGGGACAGGCTTACGAGCAGTACTTC. Its protein product is CATSRDLGQAYEQYF.

This clonotype was detected ten times or more. The chain carries TRBV12-3 or TRBV12-4 and TRBJ1-5, with 7 bases aligning to TRBD1. This CDR3 has 15 residues. Trimming at V came to 5 bases and at J to 7 bases, leaving 11 bases not matched to a gene. CDR3: CASSPLTGTGQPQHF. The CDR3 nucleotides are TGTGCCAGCAGTCCCCTGACAGGGACGGGCCAGCCCCAGCATTTT.

J is TRBJ2-7 and V is TRBV12-3 or TRBV12-4, with 8 bases lining up with TRBD2. V was pared by 5 bases and J by 0 bases, with 6 bases of the junction left unmatched. This CDR3 contains 15 residues. In nucleotides, the CDR3 is TGTGCCAGCAGTATCATAGCGGGACACTCCTACGAGCAGTACTTC. Its translation is CASSIIAGHSYEQYF.

This clonotype occurred many times. CDR3 coding DNA: TGTGCCAGCAGTGAAGCTGGGACGGAGAACACTGAAGCTTTCTTT. Amino acids: CASSEAGTENTEAFF. The V call is TRBV6-1, the J call TRBJ1-1, with D perhaps matching TRBD1 (5 bases). In germline, CDR1 is MNHNS, CDR2 SASEGT. The CDR3 runs 15 residues. V gave up 0 bases and J gave up 1 base, with 9 bases separating them.

This clonotype was detected ten times or more. The V and J genes are TRBV24-1 and TRBJ2-7, with D maybe TRBD2 (5 bases). Deletions cut 4 bases from V and 4 bases from J, with 13 bases between. The CDR3 is 14 residues long. Per the germline V gene, CDR1 is KGHDR and CDR2 is SFDVKD. The CDR3 DNA follows: TGTGCCACCAGTGAAAGCGGACTGTCGTACGAGCAGTACTTC. This gives the protein CATSESGLSYEQYF.

This sequence joins TRBV10-3 and TRBJ1-1, with TRBD1 matching 9 bases. The CDR3 spans 14 residues. The V gene's germline CDR1 is ENHRY and CDR2 SYGVKD. J lost 2 bases, V lost 5 bases, and 3 bases had no gene match. The CDR3 DNA sequence: TGTGCCATCAGTCCGGGACAGGGTAACACTGAAGCTTTCTTT. It specifies CAISPGQGNTEAFF.

This clonotype was picked up many times. The chain recombines TRBV28 with TRBJ1-4, with a weak D call TRBD1 (5 bases). The CDR3 consists of 13 residues. The V end was cut by 2 bases, the J end by 10 bases, with 11 bases between. Germline values: CDR1 MDHEN, CDR2 SYDVKM. The CDR3 sequence: CASSLAGNGKLFF. CDR3 sequence (DNA): TGTGCCAGCAGTTTAGCAGGGAACGGAAAACTGTTTTTT.

This sequence joins TRBV11-2 and TRBJ1-4, with TRBD1 as a possible D gene (6 bases). CDR3 length: 15 residues. Germline V lookup: CDR1 SGHAT, CDR2 FQNNGV. V gave up 5 bases and J gave up 5 bases, with 15 bases separating them. The CDR3 spells CASSPGQFGNEKLFF. Written as DNA, the CDR3 is TGTGCCAGCAGCCCAGGACAGTTTGGGAATGAAAAACTGTTTTTT.

This clonotype was found many times. The V and J genes are TRBV5-1 and TRBJ2-3; D not certain. The germline V and J ends were trimmed by 4 bases and 0 bases, with 6 bases remaining between them. This CDR3 has 13 residues. Looked up from germline, CDR1 is SGHRS and CDR2 is YFSETQ. Written as DNA, the CDR3 is TGCGCCAGCAGCGAGGTTAGCACAGATACGCAGTATTTT. Translation gives CASSEVSTDTQYF.

The chain combines TRBV5-1 with TRBJ2-7; perhaps D is TRBD1 or TRBD2 (6 bases each). The CDR3 is 15 residues long. The V gene lost 0 bases and the J gene lost 7 bases, with 17 bases spanning the gap. Germline values: CDR1 SGHRS, CDR2 YFSETQ. The CDR3 sequence: CASSLDPGAQQEQYF. The CDR3 DNA sequence: TGCGCCAGCAGCTTGGATCCGGGGGCGCAACAAGAGCAGTACTTC. Filled out from reference TRBV5-1 and TRBJ2-7, the complete variable domain reads KAGVTQTPRYLIKTRGQQVTLSCSPISGHRSVSWYQQTPGQGLQFLFEYFSETQRNKGNFPGRFSGRQFSNSRSEMNVSTLELGDSALYLCASSLDPGAQQEQYFGPGTRLTVT.

This clonotype was counted many times. The chain links TRBV6-1 to TRBJ2-1; 9 bases line up with TRBD2. In germline, CDR1 is MNHNS, CDR2 SASEGT. V trimming: 6 bases; J trimming: 6 bases; junction bases outside the gene matches: 12. The CDR3 has 16 amino acids. The CDR3 DNA follows: TGTGCCAGCAGGAAAGCGGGAGGATACCTTAGCAATGAGCAGTTCTTC. Its translation: CASRKAGGYLSNEQFF.

This clonotype was counted at least ten times. CDR3 sequence reads: CASSLPGGLAGYTF. The DNA of the CDR3 is TGCGCCAGCAGCCTACCGGGGGGGTTAGCTGGCTACACCTTC. The chain has TRBV4-1 and TRBJ1-2; D might be TRBD1 (5 bases). In germline, CDR1 is MGHRA, CDR2 YSYEKL. CDR3 size: 14 residues. V dropped 4 bases and J dropped 7 bases, with 16 bases sitting between them.

This clonotype was picked up many times. The chain employs TRBV19 and TRBJ1-5, with 8 bases identical to TRBD1. This CDR3 spans 15 amino acids. Germline CDR1 LNHDA, CDR2 SQIVND (reference sequence). Losses at the gene ends were 7 bases for V and 1 base for J; bases not matched to a gene: 6. CDR3 coding DNA: TGTGCCAGTACCGCGGGACAGGCGAGCAATCAGCCCCAGCATTTT. This codes for CASTAGQASNQPQHF. Combining the CDR3 with reference TRBV19 and TRBJ1-5 gives the whole variable domain DGGITQSPKYLFRKEGQNVTLSCEQNLNHDAMYWYRQDPGQGLRLIYYSQIVNDFQKGDIAEGYSVSREKKESFPLTVTSAQKNPTAFYLCASTAGQASNQPQHFGDGTRLSIL.

This clonotype was seen repeatedly, ten times or more. The chain has TRBV28 and TRBJ2-3; TRBD2 agrees at 7 bases. This CDR3 spans 14 amino acids. Germline trimming cut 5 bases from V and 8 bases from J; bases unmatched to any gene: 10. The germline V gene encodes CDR1 MDHEN and CDR2 SYDVKM. The CDR3 nucleotides are TGTGCCAGCAGTACCCCGGGGGGATTTAGTACGCAGTATTTT. Translated, it gives CASSTPGGFSTQYF.

CDR3: CASSDLAGLGETQYF. CDR3 nucleotide sequence: TGCGCCAGCAGTGATCTAGCGGGACTCGGAGAGACCCAGTACTTC. This chain uses TRBV10-2 with TRBJ2-5, with TRBD2 identical over 9 bases. CDR3 length: 15 residues. Losses at the gene ends were 3 bases for V and 4 bases for J; bases not matched to a gene: 6. Germline-derived CDR1 and CDR2 are WSHSY and SAAADI.

This clonotype was recorded many times. This rearrangement joins TRBV3-1 to TRBJ2-7; 12 nucleotides align to TRBD2. Germline CDR1 LGHDT, CDR2 YNNKEL (reference sequence). Unmatched junction bases numbered 3, after V lost 3 bases and J lost 3 bases. The CDR3 has 15 residues. Here the CDR3 reads CASSHLAGGNYEQYF. The CDR3 DNA follows: TGTGCCAGCAGCCACCTAGCGGGAGGGAACTACGAGCAGTACTTC.

This clonotype appeared many times. The chain uses TRBV28 and TRBJ1-6, with 7 bases lining up with TRBD1. V dropped 4 bases and J dropped 5; count of bases not matched to a gene: 8. The CDR3 is 16 amino acids. Germline V gene lookup returns CDR1 MDHEN and CDR2 SYDVKM. The CDR3: CASSSPVRGNNSPLHF. In DNA form, the CDR3 reads TGTGCCAGCAGTTCTCCCGTCAGGGGGAATAATTCACCCCTCCACTTT.

This clonotype was counted many times. CDR3 DNA sequence: TGTGCCAGCAGTACGAGGGTCTCTAACTATGGCTACACCTTC. This encodes CASSTRVSNYGYTF. V is TRBV2 and J is TRBJ1-2, with D unclear. V lost 5 bases and J lost 0, with 10 bases in between. From germline, CDR1 is SNHLY and CDR2 FYNNEI. There are 14 residues in the CDR3.

Many counts were recorded for this clonotype. The rearrangement uses TRBV7-6 and TRBJ2-1; no reliable D call. The length of the CDR3 is 15 residues. The V end lost 1 base, the J end lost 7 bases, and 14 bases lay between the germline ends. Looked up from germline, CDR1 is SGHVS and CDR2 is FNYEAQ. CDR3 bases: TGTGCCAGCAGCTTAGGCCCACCTCCCGGGAATGAGCAGTTCTTC. Its protein product is CASSLGPPPGNEQFF.

This clonotype was recorded at least ten times. The V and J genes are TRBV7-3 and TRBJ1-5; possible D gene TRBD1, 6 bases. CDR1 is SGHTA, CDR2 FQGTGA, per germline. Trimming stripped 2 bases from V and 0 bases from J, with 23 bases between. This CDR3 contains 20 residues. The CDR3: CASSLSPPISRGYSNQPQHF. CDR3 in DNA: TGTGCCAGCAGCTTATCCCCCCCTATATCCAGGGGATATAGCAATCAGCCCCAGCATTTT.

This clonotype was counted at least ten times. CDR3: CSAWGLTYEQYF. As DNA, the CDR3 is TGCAGTGCTTGGGGTTTGACCTACGAGCAGTACTTC. This chain connects TRBV20-1 to TRBJ2-7; D uncertain. Germline V lookup: CDR1 DFQATT, CDR2 SNEGSKA (reference sequence). V lost 5 bases, J lost 2 bases, and 10 bases lay in between. CDR3 length equals 12 residues.